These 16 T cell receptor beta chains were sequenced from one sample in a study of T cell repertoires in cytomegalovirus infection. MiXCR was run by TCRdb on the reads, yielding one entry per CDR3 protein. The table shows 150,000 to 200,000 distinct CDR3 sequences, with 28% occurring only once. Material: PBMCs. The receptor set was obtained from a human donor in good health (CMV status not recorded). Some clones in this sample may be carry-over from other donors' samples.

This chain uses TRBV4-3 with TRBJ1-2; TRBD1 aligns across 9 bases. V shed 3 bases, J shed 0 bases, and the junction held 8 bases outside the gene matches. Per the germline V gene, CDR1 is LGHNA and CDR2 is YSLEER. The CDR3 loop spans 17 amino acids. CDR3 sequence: CASSHLGQGSANYGYTF. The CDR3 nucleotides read TGCGCCAGCAGCCACCTGGGACAGGGATCAGCTAACTATGGCTACACCTTC.

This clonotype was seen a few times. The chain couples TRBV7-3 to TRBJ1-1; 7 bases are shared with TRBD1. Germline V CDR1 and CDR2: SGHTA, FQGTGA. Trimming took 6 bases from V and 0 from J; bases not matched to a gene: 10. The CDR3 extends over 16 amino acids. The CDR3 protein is CASSPRGQGVNTEAFF. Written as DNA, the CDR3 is TGTGCCAGCAGTCCCCGTGGGCAGGGGGTGAACACTGAAGCTTTCTTT.

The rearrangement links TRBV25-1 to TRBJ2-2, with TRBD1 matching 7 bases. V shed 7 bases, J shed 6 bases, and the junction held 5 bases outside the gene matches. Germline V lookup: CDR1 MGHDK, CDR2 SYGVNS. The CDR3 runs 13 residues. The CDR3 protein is CASIPTGSGELFF. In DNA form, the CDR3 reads TGTGCCAGCATACCGACAGGGTCCGGGGAGCTGTTTTTT.

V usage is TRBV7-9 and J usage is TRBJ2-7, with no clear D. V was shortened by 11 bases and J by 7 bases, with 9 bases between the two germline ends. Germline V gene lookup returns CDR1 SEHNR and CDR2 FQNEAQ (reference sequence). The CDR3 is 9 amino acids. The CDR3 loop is CAGVGEQYF. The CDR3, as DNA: TGTGCCGGGGTCGGGGAGCAGTACTTC.

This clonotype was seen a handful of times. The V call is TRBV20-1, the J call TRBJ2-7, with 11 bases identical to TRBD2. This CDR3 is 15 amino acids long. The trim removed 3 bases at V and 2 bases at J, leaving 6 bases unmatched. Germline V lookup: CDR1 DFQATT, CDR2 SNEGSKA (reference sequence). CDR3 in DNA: TGCAGTGCTAGCCCCACTAGCGGGGGTACCTACGAGCAGTACTTC. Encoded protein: CSASPTSGGTYEQYF.

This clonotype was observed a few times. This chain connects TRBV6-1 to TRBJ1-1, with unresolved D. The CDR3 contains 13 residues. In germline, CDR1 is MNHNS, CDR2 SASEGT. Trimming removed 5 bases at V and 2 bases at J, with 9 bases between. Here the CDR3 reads CASSYMGNTEAFF. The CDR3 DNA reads TGTGCCAGCAGTTACATGGGAAACACTGAAGCTTTCTTT.

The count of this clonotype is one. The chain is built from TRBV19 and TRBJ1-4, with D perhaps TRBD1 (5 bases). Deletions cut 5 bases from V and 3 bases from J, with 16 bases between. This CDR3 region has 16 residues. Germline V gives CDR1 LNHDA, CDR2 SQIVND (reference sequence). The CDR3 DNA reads TGTGCCAGTAGTCCCCGGGGTAAGGGGTCTAATGAAAAACTGTTTTTT. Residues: CASSPRGKGSNEKLFF.

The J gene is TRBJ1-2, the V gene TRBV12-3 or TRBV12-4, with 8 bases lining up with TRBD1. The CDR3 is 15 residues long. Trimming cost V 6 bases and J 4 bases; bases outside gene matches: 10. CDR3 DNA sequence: TGTGCCAGCAGCCCGTCGGACAGGGCGCCCTATGGCTACACCTTC. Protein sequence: CASSPSDRAPYGYTF.

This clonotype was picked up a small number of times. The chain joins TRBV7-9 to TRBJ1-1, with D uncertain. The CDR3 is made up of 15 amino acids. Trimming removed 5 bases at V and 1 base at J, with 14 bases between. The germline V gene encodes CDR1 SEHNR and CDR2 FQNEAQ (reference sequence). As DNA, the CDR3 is TGTGCCAGCAGCCGGGGAGACGCAGGGAACACTGAAGCTTTCTTT. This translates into CASSRGDAGNTEAFF.

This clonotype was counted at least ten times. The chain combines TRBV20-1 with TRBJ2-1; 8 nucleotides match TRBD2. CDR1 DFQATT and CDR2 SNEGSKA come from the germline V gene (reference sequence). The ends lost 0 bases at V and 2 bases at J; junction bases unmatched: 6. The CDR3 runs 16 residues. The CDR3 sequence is CSAREGIGGAYNEQFF. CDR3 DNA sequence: TGCAGTGCTAGAGAGGGAATCGGGGGGGCCTACAATGAGCAGTTCTTC.

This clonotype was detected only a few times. CDR3 protein: CASREGGQGLLWHPGYF. The CDR3 DNA follows: TGTGCCAGCAGGGAGGGCGGACAGGGGCTCCTGTGGCACCCTGGTTACTTC. The V call is TRBV2, the J call TRBJ2-7; 9 bases align to TRBD1. This CDR3 has 17 residues. Germline V gene lookup returns CDR1 SNHLY and CDR2 FYNNEI. Trimming cost V 6 bases and J 13 bases; bases outside gene matches: 25. The variable domain in full, with the rest retrieved from reference TRBV2 and TRBJ2-7, is EPEVTQTPSHQVTQMGQEVILRCVPISNHLYFYWYRQILGQKVEFLVSFYNNEISEKSEIFDDQFSVERPDGSNFTLKIRSTKLEDSAMYFCASREGGQGLLWHPGYFGPGTRLTVT.

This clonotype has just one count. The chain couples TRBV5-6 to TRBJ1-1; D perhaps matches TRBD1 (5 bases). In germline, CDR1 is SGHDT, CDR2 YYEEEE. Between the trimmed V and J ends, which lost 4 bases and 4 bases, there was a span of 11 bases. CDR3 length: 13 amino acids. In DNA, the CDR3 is TGTGCCAGCAGCCAGGACATTGCCACTGAAGCTTTCTTT. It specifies CASSQDIATEAFF.

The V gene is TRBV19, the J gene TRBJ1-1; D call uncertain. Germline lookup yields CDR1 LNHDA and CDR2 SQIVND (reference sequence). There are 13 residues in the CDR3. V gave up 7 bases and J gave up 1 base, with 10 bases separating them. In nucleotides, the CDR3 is TGTGCCAGTACGGAGGAGAGGAACACTGAAGCTTTCTTT. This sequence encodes CASTEERNTEAFF.

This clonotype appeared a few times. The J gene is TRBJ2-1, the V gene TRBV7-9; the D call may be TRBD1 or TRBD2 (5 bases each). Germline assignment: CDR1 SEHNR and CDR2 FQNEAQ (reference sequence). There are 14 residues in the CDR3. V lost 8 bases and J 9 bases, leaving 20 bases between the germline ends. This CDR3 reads CASCEGRQPPEQFF. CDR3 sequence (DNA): TGTGCCAGCTGTGAGGGGCGCCAACCTCCTGAGCAGTTCTTC.

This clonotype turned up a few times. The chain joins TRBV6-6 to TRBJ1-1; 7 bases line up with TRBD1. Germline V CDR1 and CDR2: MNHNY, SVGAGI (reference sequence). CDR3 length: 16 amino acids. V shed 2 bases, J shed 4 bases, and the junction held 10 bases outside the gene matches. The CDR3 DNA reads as TGTGCCAGCAGTTACGCGTTACAGGGGATGGGCACTGAAGCTTTCTTT. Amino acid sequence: CASSYALQGMGTEAFF.

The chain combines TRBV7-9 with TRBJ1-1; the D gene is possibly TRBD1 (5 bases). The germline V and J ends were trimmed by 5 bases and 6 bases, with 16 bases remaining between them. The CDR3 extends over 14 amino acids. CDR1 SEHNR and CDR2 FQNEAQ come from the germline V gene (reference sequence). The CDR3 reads CASSLPGLEAEAFF. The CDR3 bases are TGTGCCAGCAGCCTCCCGGGGCTGGAAGCTGAAGCTTTCTTT.